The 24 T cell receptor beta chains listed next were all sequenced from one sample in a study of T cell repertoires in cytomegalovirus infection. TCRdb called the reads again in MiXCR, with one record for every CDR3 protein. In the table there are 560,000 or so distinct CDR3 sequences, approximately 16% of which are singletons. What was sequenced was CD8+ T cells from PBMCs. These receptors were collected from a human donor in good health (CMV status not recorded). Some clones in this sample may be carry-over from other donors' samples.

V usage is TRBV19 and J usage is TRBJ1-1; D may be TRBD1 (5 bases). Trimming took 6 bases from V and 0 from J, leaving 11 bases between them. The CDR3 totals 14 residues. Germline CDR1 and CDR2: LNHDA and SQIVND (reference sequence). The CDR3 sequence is CASSPYRLNTEAFF. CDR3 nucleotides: TGTGCCAGTAGCCCTTACAGGTTGAACACTGAAGCTTTCTTT.

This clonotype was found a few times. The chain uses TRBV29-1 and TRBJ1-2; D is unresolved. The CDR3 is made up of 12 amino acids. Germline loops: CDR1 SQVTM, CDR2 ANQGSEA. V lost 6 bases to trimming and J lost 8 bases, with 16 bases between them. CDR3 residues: CSVETALRGYTF. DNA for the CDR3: TGCAGCGTGGAGACGGCCCTTCGAGGCTACACCTTC.

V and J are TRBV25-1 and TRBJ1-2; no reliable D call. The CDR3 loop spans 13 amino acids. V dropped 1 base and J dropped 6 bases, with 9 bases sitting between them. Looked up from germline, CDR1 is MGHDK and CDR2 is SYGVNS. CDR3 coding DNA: TGTGCCAGCAGTGAATGGGCAGCGGATGGCTACACCTTC. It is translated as CASSEWAADGYTF.

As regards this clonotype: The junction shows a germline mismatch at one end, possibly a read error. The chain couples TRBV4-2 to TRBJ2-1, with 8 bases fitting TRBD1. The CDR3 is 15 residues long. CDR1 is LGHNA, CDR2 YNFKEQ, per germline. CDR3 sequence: CASSHPGQAYNEQSF. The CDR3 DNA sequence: TGTGCCAGCAGCCATCCGGGACAGGCCTACAATGAGCAGTCCTTC.

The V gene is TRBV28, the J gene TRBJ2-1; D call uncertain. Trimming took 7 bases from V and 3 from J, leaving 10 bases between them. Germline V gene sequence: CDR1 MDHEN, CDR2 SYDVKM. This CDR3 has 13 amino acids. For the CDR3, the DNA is TGTGCCAGCACCCCCTTCGACTACAATGAGCAGTTCTTC. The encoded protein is CASTPFDYNEQFF. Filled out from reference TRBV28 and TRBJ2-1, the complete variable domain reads DVKVTQSSRYLVKRTGEKVFLECVQDMDHENMFWYRQDPGLGLRLIYFSYDVKMKEKGDIPEGYSVSREKKERFSLILESASTNQTSMYLCASTPFDYNEQFFGPGTRLTVL.

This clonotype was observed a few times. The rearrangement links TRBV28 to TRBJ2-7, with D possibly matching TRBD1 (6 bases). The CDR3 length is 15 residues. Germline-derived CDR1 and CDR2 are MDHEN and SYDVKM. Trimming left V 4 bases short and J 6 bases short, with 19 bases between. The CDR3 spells CASSSPRQVFGEQYF. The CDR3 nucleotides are TGTGCCAGCAGTTCCCCGCGACAGGTGTTTGGCGAGCAGTACTTC.

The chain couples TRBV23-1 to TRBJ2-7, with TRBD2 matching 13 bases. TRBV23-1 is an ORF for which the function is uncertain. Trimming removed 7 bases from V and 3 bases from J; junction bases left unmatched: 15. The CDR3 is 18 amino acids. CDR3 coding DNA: TGCGCCAGCACCCTCCCCGCGAACGGACTAGCGGGGGACTACGAGCAGTACTTC. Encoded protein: CASTLPANGLAGDYEQYF.

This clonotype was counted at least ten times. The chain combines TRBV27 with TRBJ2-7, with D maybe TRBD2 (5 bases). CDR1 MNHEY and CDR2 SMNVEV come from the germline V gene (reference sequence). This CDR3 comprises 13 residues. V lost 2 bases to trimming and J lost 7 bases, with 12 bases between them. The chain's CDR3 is CASSLRTSGEQYF. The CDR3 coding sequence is TGTGCCAGCAGTTTACGAACCTCGGGGGAGCAGTACTTC.

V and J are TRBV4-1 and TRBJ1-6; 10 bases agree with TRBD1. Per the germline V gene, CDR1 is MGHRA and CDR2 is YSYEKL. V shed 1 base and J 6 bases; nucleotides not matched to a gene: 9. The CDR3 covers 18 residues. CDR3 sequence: CASSQVSLDRGFNSPLHF. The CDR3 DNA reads TGCGCCAGCAGCCAAGTTTCCCTGGACAGGGGGTTTAATTCACCCCTCCACTTT.

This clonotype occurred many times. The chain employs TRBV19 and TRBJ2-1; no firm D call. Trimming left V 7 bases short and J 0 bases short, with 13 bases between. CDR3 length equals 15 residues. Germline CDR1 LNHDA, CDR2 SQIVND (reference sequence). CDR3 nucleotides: TGTGCCAGTACCCCGTTGCCGGGCTCCTACAATGAGCAGTTCTTC. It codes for CASTPLPGSYNEQFF. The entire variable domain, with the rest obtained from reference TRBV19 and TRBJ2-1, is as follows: DGGITQSPKYLFRKEGQNVTLSCEQNLNHDAMYWYRQDPGQGLRLIYYSQIVNDFQKGDIAEGYSVSREKKESFPLTVTSAQKNPTAFYLCASTPLPGSYNEQFFGPGTRLTVL.

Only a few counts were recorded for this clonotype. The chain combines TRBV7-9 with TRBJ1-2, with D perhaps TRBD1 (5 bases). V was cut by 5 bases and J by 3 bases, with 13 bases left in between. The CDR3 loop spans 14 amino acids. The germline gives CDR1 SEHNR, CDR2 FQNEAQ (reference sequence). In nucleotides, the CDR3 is TGTGCCAGCAGCATCCCCCGGGACTACTATGGCTACACCTTC. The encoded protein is CASSIPRDYYGYTF.

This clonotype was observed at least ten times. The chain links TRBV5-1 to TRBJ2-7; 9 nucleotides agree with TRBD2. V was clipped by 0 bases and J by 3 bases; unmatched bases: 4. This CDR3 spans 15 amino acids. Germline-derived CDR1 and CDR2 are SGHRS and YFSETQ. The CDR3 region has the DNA TGCGCCAGCAGCTTGGTGTCTAGCGGGGTCTACGAGCAGTACTTC. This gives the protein CASSLVSSGVYEQYF. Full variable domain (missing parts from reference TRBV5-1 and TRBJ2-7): KAGVTQTPRYLIKTRGQQVTLSCSPISGHRSVSWYQQTPGQGLQFLFEYFSETQRNKGNFPGRFSGRQFSNSRSEMNVSTLELGDSALYLCASSLVSSGVYEQYFGPGTRLTVT.

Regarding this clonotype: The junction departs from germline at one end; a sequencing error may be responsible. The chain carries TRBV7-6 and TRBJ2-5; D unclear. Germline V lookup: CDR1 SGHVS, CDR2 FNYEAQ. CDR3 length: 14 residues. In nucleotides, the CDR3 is TGTGCAAGCAGCTTAGAAACAGACCAAGAGACCCGGTACTTC. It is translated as CASSLETDQETRYF.

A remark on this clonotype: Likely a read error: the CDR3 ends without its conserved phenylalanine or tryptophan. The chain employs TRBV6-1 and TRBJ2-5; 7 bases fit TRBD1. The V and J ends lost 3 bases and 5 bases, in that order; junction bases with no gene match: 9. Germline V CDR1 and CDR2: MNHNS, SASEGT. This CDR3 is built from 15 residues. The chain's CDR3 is CASSEGTVGYETQYL. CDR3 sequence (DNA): TGTGCCAGCAGTGAGGGGACAGTGGGTTACGAGACCCAGTACTTA.

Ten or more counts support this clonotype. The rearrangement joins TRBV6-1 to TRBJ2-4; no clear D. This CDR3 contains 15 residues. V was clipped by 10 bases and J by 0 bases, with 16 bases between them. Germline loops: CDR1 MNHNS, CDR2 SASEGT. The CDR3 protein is CATRVGILAKNIQYF. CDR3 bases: TGTGCCACCCGGGTAGGGATCCTAGCCAAAAACATTCAGTACTTC.

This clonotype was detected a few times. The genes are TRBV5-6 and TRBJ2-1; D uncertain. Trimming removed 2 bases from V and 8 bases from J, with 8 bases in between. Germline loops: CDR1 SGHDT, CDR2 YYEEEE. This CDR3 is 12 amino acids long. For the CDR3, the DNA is TGTGCCAGCAGCTTAATCCCTGATGAGCAGTTCTTC. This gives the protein CASSLIPDEQFF.

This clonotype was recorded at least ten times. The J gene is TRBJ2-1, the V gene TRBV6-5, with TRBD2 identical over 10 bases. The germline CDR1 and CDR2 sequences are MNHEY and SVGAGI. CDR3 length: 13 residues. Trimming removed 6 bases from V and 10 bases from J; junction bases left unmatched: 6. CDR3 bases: TGTGCCAGCAGGCGTAGCGGGAGGCCCGAGCAGTTCTTC. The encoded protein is CASRRSGRPEQFF.

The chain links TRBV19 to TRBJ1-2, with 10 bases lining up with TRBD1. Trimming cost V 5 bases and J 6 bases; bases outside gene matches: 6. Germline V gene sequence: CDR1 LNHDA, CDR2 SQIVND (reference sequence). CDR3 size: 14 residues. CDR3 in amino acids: CASSPRTGGHGYTF. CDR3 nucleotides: TGTGCCAGTAGTCCAAGGACAGGGGGGCATGGCTACACCTTC.

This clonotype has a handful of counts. The CDR3 spells CASSQAGVNEQFF. As DNA, the CDR3 is TGCGCCAGCAGCCAAGCGGGGGTGAATGAGCAGTTCTTC. The V call is TRBV4-1, the J call TRBJ2-1; a possible D gene is TRBD2 (6 bases). V dropped 1 base and J dropped 7 bases, with 8 bases sitting between them. The CDR3 loop spans 13 amino acids. Germline V gives CDR1 MGHRA, CDR2 YSYEKL.

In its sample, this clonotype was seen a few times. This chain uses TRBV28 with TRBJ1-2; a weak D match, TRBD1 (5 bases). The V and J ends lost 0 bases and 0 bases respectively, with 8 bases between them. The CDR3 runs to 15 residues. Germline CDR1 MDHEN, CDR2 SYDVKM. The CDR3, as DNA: TGTGCCAGCAGTTTATGGGGACGGACTAACTATGGCTACACCTTC. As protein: CASSLWGRTNYGYTF.

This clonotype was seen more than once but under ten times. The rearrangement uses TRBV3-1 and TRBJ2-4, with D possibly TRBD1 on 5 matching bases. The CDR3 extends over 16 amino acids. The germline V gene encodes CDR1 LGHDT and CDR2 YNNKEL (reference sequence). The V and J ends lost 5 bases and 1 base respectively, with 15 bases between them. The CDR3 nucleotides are TGTGCCAGCAGCTGGATTCAGGGCCACGCCAAAAACATTCAGTACTTC. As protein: CASSWIQGHAKNIQYF.

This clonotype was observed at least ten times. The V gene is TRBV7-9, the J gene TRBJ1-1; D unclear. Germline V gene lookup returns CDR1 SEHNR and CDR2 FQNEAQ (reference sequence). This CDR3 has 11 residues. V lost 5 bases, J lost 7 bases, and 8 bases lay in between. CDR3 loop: CASSAVDEAFF. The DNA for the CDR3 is TGTGCCAGCAGCGCAGTAGATGAAGCTTTCTTT.

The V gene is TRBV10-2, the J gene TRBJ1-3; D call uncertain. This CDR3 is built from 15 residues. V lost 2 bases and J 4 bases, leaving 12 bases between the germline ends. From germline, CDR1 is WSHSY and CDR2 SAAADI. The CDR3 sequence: CASSETVTSGNTIYF. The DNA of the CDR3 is TGCGCCAGCAGTGAGACCGTGACTTCGGGAAACACCATATATTTT.

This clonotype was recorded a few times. CDR3 protein: CASTFPAEGVVEAFF. In DNA, the CDR3 is TGTGCCAGTACCTTCCCGGCCGAGGGGGTCGTTGAAGCTTTCTTT. The chain employs TRBV19 and TRBJ1-1, with a possible D match to TRBD1 (6 bases). With 7 bases removed from V and 7 bases from J, the gap between germline ends came to 22 bases. The germline CDR1 and CDR2 sequences are LNHDA and SQIVND (reference sequence). The CDR3 is made up of 15 amino acids.